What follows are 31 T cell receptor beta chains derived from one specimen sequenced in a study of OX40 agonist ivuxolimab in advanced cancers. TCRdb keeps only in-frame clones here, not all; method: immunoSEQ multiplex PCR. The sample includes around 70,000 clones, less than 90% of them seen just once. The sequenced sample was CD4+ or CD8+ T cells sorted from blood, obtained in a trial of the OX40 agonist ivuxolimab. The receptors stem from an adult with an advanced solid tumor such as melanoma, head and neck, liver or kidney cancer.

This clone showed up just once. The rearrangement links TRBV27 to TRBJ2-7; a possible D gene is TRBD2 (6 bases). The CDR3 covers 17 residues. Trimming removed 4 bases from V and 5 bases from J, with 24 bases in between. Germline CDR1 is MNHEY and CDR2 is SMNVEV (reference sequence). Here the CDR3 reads CASSWLNSRLGRHEQYF. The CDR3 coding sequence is TGTGCCAGCAGTTGGTTGAATTCTAGACTAGGCAGGCACGAGCAGTACTTC.

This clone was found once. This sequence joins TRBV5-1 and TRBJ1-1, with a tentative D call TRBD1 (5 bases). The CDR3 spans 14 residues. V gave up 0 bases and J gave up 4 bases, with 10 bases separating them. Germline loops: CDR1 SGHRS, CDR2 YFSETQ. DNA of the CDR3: TGCGCCAGCAGCTTGGGGGGGTACCTCACTGAAGCTTTCTTT. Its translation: CASSLGGYLTEAFF.

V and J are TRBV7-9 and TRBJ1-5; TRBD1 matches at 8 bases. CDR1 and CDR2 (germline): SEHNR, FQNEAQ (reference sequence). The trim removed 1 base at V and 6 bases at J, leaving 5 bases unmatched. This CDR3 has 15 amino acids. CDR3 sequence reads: CASSLGQGLAQPQHF. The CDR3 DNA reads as TGTGCCAGCAGCTTAGGACAGGGGTTGGCTCAGCCCCAGCATTTT.

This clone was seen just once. CDR3 DNA: TGTGCCAGCAGTGGACTAGCGGGAGGGGCCGGGGAGCTGTTTTTT. This codes for CASSGLAGGAGELFF. This chain connects TRBV2 to TRBJ2-2, with 14 nucleotides matching TRBD2. The CDR3 covers 15 residues. With 4 bases clipped from V and 6 bases from J, the junction kept 1 base outside the gene matches. Germline V lookup: CDR1 SNHLY, CDR2 FYNNEI.

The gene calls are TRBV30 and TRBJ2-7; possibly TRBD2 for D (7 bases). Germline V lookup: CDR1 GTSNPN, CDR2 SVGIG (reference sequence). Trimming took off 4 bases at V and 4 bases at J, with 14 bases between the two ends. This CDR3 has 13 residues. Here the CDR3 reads CAWKGGALYEQYF. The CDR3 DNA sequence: TGTGCCTGGAAAGGGGGGGCATTATACGAGCAGTACTTC.

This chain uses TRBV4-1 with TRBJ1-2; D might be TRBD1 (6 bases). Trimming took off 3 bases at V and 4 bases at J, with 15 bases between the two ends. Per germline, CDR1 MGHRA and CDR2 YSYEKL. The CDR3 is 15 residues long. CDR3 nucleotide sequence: TGCGCCAGCAGCCACCGACAGGCTATTCTCTATGGCTACACCTTC. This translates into CASSHRQAILYGYTF.

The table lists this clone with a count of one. The CDR3 region has the DNA TGTGCCAGCAGTTACGAAGGGTCCTCCTACGAGCAGTACTTC. It codes for CASSYEGSSYEQYF. The chain employs TRBV6-5 and TRBJ2-7, with D unclear. Germline CDR1 and CDR2: MNHEY and SVGAGI. The CDR3 covers 14 residues. Deletions cut 2 bases from V and 0 bases from J, with 8 bases between.

The CDR3 here is CAWMKDANYGYTF. CDR3 DNA sequence: TGTGCCTGGATGAAGGATGCGAACTATGGCTACACCTTC. The V call is TRBV30, the J call TRBJ1-2; D not certain. The germline CDR1 and CDR2 sequences are GTSNPN and SVGIG (reference sequence). Trimming left V 4 bases short and J 2 bases short, with 11 bases between. This CDR3 has 13 amino acids.

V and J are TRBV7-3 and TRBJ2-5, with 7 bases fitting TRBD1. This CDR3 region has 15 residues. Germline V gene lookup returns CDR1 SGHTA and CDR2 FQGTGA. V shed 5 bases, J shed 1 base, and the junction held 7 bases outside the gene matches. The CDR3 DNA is TGTGCCAGCAGCCCGAACGGACAGGTCCAAGAGACCCAGTACTTC. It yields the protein CASSPNGQVQETQYF.

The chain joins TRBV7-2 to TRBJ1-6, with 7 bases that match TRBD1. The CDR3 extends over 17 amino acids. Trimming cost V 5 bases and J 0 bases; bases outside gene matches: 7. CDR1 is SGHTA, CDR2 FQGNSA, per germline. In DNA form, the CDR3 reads TGTGCCAGCAGCAACAGGGGTCCCAGCTCCTATAATTCACCCCTCCACTTT. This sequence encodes CASSNRGPSSYNSPLHF.

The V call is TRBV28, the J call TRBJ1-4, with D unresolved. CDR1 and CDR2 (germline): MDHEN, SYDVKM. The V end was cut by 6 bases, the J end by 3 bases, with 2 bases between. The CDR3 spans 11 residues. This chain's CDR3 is CASSPNEKLFF. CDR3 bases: TGTGCCAGCAGCCCTAATGAAAAACTGTTTTTT.

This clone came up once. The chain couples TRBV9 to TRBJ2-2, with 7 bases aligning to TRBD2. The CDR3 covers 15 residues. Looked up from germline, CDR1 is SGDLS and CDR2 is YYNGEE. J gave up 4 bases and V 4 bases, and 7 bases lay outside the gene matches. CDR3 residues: CASSIRDYLTGELFF. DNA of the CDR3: TGTGCCAGCAGCATCAGGGACTACCTCACCGGGGAGCTGTTTTTT.

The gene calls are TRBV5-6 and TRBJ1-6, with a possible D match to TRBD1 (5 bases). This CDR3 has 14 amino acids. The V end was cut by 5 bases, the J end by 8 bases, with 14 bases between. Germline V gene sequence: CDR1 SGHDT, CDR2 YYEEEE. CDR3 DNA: TGTGCCAGCAGGCCGGGGCTGGATTATTCACCCCTCCACTTT. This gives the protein CASRPGLDYSPLHF.

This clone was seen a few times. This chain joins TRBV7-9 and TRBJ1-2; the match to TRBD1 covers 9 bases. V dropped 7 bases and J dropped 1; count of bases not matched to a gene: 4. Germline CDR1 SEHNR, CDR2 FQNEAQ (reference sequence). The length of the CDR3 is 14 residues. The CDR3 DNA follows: TGTGCCAGCAACCGGGACAGGGTTAACTATGGCTACACCTTC. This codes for CASNRDRVNYGYTF.

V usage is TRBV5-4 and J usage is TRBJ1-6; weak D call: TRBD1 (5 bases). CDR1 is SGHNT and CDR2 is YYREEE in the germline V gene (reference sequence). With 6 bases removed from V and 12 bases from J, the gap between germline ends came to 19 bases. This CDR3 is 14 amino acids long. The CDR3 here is CASTLDRGSGPLHF. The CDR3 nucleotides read TGTGCCAGCACCTTAGATAGGGGATCGGGACCCCTCCACTTT.

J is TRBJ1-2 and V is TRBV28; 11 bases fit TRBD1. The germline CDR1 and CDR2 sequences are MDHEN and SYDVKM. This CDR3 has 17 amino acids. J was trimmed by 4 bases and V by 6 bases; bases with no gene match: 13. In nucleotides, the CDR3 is TGTGCCAGCAGATCCCCAGGACAGGGGGCAATTGGCTATGGCTACACCTTC. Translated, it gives CASRSPGQGAIGYGYTF.

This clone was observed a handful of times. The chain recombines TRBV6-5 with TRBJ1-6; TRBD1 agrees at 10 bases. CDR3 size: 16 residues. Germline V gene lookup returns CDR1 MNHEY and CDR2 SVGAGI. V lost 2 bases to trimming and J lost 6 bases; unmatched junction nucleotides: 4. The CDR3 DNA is TGTGCCAGCAGTTACGGGGGACAGGGGTTTAATTCACCCCTCCACTTT. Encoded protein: CASSYGGQGFNSPLHF.

In nucleotides, the CDR3 is TGTGCCAGCAGCTCCAGCCCGGACCTTAGCTCCTACGAGCAGTACTTC. It is translated as CASSSSPDLSSYEQYF. The V call is TRBV7-2, the J call TRBJ2-7; unclear D gene. V was trimmed by 4 bases and J by 0 bases, leaving 16 bases between them. This CDR3 contains 16 residues. The germline V gene has CDR1 SGHTA and CDR2 FQGNSA.

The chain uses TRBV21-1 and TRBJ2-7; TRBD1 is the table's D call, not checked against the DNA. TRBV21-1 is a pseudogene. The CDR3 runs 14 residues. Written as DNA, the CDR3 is TGTGCCAGCAGCATCCGACAGGGGCCCTACGAGCAGTACTTC. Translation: CASSIRQGPYEQYF.

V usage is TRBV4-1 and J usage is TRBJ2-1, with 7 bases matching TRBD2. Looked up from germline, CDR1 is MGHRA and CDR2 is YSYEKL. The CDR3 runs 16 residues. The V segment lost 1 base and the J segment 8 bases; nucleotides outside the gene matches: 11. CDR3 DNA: TGCGCCAGCAGCCAAGGCCTGGCGGGAGATCGGGATGAGCAGTTCTTC. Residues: CASSQGLAGDRDEQFF.

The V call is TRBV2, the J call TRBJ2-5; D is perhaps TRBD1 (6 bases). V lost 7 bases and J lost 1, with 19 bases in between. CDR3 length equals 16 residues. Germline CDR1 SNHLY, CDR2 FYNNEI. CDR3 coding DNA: TGTGCCAGCATCAGGACAGCCTCAGGTTTCCAAGAGACCCAGTACTTC. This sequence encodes CASIRTASGFQETQYF.

The CDR3 reads CASSDPYRDEKLFF. Written as DNA, the CDR3 is TGTGCCAGCAGCGACCCTTACAGGGATGAAAAACTGTTTTTT. The chain combines TRBV7-9 with TRBJ1-4; tentative D call: TRBD1 (6 bases). CDR1 and CDR2 (germline): SEHNR, FQNEAQ (reference sequence). Trimming removed 5 bases at V and 6 bases at J, with 13 bases between. The CDR3 runs 14 residues.

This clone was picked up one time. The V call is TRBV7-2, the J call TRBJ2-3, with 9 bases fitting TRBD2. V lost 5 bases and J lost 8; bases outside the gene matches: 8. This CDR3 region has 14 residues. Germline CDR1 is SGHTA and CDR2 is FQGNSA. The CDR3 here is CASSQTTRGGTQYF. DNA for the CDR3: TGTGCCAGCAGCCAAACCACGCGGGGGGGTACGCAGTATTTT.

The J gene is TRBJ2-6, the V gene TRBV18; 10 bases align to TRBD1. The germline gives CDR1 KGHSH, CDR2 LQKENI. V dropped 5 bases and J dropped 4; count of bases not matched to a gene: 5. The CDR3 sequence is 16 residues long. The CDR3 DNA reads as TGTGCCAGCTCAAGACAGGGGGCATACGGGGCCAACGTCCTGACTTTC. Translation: CASSRQGAYGANVLTF. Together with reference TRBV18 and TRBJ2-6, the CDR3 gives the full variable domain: NAGVMQNPRHLVRRRGQEARLRCSPMKGHSHVYWYRQLPEEGLKFMVYLQKENIIDESGMPKERFSAEFPKEGPSILRIQQVVRGDSAAYFCASSRQGAYGANVLTFGAGSRLTVL.

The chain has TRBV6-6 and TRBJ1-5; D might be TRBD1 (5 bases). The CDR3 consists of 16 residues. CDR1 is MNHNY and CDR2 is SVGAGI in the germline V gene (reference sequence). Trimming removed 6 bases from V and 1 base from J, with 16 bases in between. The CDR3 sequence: CASRGRELESNQPQHF. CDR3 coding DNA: TGTGCCAGCAGAGGCAGGGAATTAGAGAGCAATCAGCCCCAGCATTTT.

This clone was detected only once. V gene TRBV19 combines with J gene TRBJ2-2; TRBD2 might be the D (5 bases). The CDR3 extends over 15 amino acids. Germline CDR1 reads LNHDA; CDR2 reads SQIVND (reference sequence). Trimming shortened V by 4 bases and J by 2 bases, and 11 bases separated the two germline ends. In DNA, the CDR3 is TGTGCCAGTAGTAAGGTAGCGATTAACACCGGGGAGCTGTTTTTT. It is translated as CASSKVAINTGELFF.

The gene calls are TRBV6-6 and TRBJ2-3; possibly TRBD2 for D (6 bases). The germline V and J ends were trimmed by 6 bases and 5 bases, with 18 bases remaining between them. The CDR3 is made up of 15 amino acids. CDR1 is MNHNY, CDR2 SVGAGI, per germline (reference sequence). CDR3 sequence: CASSRGDVAQDTQYF. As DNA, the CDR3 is TGTGCCAGCAGCCGCGGGGACGTCGCCCAAGATACGCAGTATTTT.

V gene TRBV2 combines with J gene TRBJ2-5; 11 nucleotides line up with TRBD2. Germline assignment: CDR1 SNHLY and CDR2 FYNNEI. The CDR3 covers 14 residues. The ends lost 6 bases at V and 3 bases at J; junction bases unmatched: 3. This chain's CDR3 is CASSALAGEETQYF. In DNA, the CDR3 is TGTGCCAGCAGCGCACTAGCGGGAGAAGAGACCCAGTACTTC.

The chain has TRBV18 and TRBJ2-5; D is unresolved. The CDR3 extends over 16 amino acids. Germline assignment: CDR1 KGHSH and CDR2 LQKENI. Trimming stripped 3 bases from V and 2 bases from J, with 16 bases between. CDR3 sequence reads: CASSPVPLGSQETQYF. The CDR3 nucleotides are TGTGCCAGCTCACCCGTGCCTTTGGGCAGTCAAGAGACCCAGTACTTC.

The CDR3 reads CASSFVAGGEQYF. In nucleotides, the CDR3 is TGTGCCAGCAGTTTTGTAGCGGGAGGCGAGCAGTACTTC. V and J are TRBV28 and TRBJ2-7; TRBD2 aligns across 10 bases. The CDR3 loop spans 13 amino acids. Germline V lookup: CDR1 MDHEN, CDR2 SYDVKM. With 3 bases clipped from V and 6 bases from J, the junction kept 2 bases outside the gene matches.

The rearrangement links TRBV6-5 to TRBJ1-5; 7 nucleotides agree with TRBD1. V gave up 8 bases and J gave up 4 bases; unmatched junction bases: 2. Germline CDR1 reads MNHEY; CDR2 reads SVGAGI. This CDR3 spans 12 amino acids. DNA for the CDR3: TGTGCCAGCCGGGACAGTAATCAGCCCCAGCATTTT. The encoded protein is CASRDSNQPQHF.